The 7 T cell receptor beta chains in this list originate from one sample, sequenced in a study of long-term antiretroviral therapy in people with HIV. The assay used was immunoSEQ (version v3.0), run at survey level. The protocol was immunoSEQ multiplex PCR, while the TCRdb copy is restricted to in-frame clones and leaves out a portion. The repertoire consists of about 38,000 clones, with 75% to 90% occurring once and the leading ten covering around 5%. This sample comprised unsorted PBMCs, obtained 1.5 years after starting antiretroviral therapy. These receptors were taken from a man between 18 and 29 years old with HIV.

This chain uses TRBV5-4 with TRBJ2-3, with D hard to call. V was clipped by 4 bases and J by 2 bases, with 14 bases between them. Germline CDR1 SGHNT, CDR2 YYREEE (reference sequence). The CDR3 contains 15 residues. This CDR3 reads CASSLSTRATDTQYF. CDR3 in DNA: TGTGCCAGCAGCCTAAGTACTCGCGCCACAGATACGCAGTATTTT.

V gene TRBV9 combines with J gene TRBJ2-3; D is ambiguous. CDR1 is SGDLS and CDR2 is YYNGEE in the germline V gene. The V end was cut by 1 base, the J end by 0 bases, with 6 bases between. The CDR3 consists of 14 residues. The CDR3 sequence: CASSVRASTDTQYF. The CDR3 DNA reads TGTGCCAGCAGCGTAAGGGCGAGCACAGATACGCAGTATTTT.

This chain connects TRBV18 to TRBJ2-1; 10 positions agree with TRBD2. The germline V gene has CDR1 KGHSH and CDR2 LQKENI. The CDR3 consists of 16 residues. J lost 8 bases, V lost 5 bases, and 12 bases had no gene match. CDR3 coding DNA: TGTGCCAGCTCAAAATCAGCGGGAGGGCCAGTGGATGAGCAGTTCTTC. Translated: CASSKSAGGPVDEQFF.

The V call is TRBV4-3, the J call TRBJ2-1, with TRBD2 identical over 10 bases. The J segment lost 5 bases and the V segment lost 1 base, leaving 8 bases of the junction unmatched. The CDR3 is made up of 17 amino acids. From germline, CDR1 is LGHNA and CDR2 YSLEER. The CDR3 sequence: CASSQVAGGPPNNEQFF. The CDR3 DNA follows: TGCGCCAGCAGCCAAGTAGCGGGAGGCCCGCCTAACAATGAGCAGTTCTTC.

J is TRBJ1-1 and V is TRBV28; a weak D match, TRBD1 (5 bases). This CDR3 is 14 amino acids long. The germline V gene has CDR1 MDHEN and CDR2 SYDVKM. Deletions cut 6 bases from V and 8 bases from J, with 19 bases between. The CDR3 reads CASSLGQVLNEAFF. DNA of the CDR3: TGTGCCAGCAGCCTGGGGCAGGTGCTCAACGAAGCTTTCTTT.

The chain uses TRBV5-1 and TRBJ2-7; TRBD1 matches 10 bases. Germline lookup yields CDR1 SGHRS and CDR2 YFSETQ. V dropped 0 bases and J dropped 7; count of bases not matched to a gene: 16. The CDR3 extends over 18 amino acids. CDR3 sequence: CASSLEPRDRGRVGEQYF. The CDR3 DNA sequence: TGCGCCAGCAGCTTGGAACCCCGGGACAGGGGTAGGGTGGGGGAGCAGTACTTC.

The chain has TRBV19 and TRBJ2-1; D gene uncertain. The germline V gene has CDR1 LNHDA and CDR2 SQIVND (reference sequence). This CDR3 spans 16 amino acids. V was trimmed by 6 bases and J by 2 bases, leaving 17 bases between them. The CDR3 loop is CASSWVVATTYNEQFF. CDR3 in DNA: TGTGCCAGTAGCTGGGTCGTGGCGACCACCTACAATGAGCAGTTCTTC.